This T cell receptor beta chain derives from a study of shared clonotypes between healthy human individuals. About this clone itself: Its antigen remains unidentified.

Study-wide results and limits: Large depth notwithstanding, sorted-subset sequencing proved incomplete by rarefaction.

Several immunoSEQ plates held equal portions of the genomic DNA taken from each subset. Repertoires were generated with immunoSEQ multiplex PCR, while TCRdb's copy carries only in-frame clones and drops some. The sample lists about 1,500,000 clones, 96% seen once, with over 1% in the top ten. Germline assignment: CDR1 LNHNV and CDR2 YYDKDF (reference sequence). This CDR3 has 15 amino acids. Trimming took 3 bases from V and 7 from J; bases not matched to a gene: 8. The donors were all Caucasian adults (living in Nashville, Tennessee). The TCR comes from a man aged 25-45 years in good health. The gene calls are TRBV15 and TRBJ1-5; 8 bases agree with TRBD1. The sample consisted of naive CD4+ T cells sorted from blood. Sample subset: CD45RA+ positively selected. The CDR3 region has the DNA TGTGCCACCAGCAGGAATAATGACAGGGGACAGCCCCAGCATTTT. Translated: CATSRNNDRGQPQHF.